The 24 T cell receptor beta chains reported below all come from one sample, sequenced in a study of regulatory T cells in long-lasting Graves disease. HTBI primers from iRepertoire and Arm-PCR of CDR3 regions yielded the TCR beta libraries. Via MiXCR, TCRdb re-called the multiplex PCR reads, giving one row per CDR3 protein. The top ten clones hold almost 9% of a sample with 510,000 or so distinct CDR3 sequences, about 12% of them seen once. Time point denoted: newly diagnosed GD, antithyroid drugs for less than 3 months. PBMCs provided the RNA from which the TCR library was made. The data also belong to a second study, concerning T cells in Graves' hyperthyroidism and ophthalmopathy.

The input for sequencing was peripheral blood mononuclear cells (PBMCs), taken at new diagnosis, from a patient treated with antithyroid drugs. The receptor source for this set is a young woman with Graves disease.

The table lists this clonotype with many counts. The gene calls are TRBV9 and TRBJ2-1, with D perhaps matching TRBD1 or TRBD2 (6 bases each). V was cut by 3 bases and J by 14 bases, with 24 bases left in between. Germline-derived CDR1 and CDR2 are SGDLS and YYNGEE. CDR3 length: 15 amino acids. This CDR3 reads CASSGTRGALREKFF. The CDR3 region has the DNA TGTGCCAGCAGCGGAACTAGGGGGGCTTTACGAGAGAAGTTCTTC.

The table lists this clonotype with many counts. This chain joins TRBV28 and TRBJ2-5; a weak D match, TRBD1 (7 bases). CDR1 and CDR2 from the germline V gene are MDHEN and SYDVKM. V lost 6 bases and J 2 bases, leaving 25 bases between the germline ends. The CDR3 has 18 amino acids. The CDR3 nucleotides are TGTGCCAGCAGGGAAACAGGGGTCGTCTTAGCGGCTCAAGAGACCCAGTACTTC. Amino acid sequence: CASRETGVVLAAQETQYF.

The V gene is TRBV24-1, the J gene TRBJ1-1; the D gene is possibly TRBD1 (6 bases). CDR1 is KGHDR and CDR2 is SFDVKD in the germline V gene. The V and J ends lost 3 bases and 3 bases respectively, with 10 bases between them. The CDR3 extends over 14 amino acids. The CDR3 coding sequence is TGTGCCACCAGTGATGCCGGGGGCTACACTGAAGCTTTCTTT. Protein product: CATSDAGGYTEAFF.

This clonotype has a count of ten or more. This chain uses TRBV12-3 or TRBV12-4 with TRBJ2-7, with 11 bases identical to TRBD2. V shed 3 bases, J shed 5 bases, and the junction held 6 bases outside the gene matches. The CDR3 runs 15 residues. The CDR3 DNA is TGTGCCAGCAGTTTCGCTAGCGGGAGGACGAACGAGCAGTACTTC. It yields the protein CASSFASGRTNEQYF.

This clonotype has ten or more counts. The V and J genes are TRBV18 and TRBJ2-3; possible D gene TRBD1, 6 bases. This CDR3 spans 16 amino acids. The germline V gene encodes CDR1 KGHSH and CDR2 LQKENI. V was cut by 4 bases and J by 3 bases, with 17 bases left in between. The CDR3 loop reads CASSRGQVLGTDTQYF. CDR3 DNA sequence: TGTGCCAGCTCACGGGGGCAGGTGCTTGGGACAGATACGCAGTATTTT.

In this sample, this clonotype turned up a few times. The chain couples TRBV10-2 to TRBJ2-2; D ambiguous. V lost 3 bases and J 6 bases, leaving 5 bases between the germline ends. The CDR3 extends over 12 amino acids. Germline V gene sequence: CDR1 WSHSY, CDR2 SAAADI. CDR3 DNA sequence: TGCGCCAGCAGTGAATGGCCCGGGGAGCTGTTTTTT. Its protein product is CASSEWPGELFF.

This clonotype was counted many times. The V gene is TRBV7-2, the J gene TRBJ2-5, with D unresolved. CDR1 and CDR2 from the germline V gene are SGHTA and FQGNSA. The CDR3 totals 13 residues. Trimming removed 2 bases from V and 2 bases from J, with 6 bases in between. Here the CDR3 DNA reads TGTGCCAGCAGCTTAATGGGGCAAGAGACCCAGTACTTC. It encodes CASSLMGQETQYF.

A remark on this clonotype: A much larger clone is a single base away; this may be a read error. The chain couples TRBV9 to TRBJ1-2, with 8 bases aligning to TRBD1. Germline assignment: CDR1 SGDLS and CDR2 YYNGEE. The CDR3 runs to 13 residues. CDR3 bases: TGTGTCAGCGGCGAGGGACAGGCTATGGGCTACACCTTC. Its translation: CVSGEGQAMGYTF.

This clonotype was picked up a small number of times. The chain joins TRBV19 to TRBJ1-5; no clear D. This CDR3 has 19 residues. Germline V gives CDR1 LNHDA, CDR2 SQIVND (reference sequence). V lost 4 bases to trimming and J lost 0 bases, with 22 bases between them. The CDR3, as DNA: TGTGCCAGTAGTAGTTTGTTGGTGATTCAGATGGTTAGCAATCAGCCCCAGCATTTT. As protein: CASSSLLVIQMVSNQPQHF.

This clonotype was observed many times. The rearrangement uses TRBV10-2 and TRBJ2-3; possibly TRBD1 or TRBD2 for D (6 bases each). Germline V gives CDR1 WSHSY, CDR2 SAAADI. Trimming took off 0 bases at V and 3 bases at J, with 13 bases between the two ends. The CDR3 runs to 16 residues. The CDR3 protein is CASSESFWGATDTQYF. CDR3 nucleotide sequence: TGCGCCAGCAGTGAGTCGTTCTGGGGGGCGACAGATACGCAGTATTTT.

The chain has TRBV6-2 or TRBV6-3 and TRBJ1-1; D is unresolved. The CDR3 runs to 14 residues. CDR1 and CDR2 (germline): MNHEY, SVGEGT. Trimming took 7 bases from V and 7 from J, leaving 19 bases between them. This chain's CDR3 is CASKERGRVDEAFF. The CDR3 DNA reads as TGTGCCAGCAAGGAGCGGGGTCGAGTTGATGAAGCTTTCTTT.

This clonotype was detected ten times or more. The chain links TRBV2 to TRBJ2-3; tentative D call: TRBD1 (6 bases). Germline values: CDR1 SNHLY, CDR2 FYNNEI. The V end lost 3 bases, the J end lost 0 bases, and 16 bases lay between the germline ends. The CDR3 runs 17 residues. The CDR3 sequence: CASSDIRLGASTDTQYF. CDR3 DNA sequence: TGTGCCAGCAGTGACATCAGGTTGGGGGCTAGCACAGATACGCAGTATTTT.

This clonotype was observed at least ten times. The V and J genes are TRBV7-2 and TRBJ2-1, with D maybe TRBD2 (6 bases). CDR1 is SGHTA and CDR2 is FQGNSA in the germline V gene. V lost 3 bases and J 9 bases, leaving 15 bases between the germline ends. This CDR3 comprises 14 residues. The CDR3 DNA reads TGTGCCAGCAGCTTCGGACTAACCGTTGTTGAGCAGTTCTTC. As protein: CASSFGLTVVEQFF.

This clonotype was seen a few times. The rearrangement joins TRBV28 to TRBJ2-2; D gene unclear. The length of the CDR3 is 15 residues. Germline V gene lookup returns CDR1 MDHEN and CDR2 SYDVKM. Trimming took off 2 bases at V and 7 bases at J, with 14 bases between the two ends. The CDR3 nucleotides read TGTGCCAGCAGTTTAATCGTGCGAAGTGGCGGGGAGCTGTTTTTT. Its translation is CASSLIVRSGGELFF.

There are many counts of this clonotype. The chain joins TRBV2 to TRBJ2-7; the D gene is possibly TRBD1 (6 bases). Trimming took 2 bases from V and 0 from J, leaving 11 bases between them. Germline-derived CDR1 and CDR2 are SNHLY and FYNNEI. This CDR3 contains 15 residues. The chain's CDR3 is CASSERGTSSYEQYF. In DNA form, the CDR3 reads TGTGCCAGCAGTGAAAGGGGGACGAGCTCCTACGAGCAGTACTTC.

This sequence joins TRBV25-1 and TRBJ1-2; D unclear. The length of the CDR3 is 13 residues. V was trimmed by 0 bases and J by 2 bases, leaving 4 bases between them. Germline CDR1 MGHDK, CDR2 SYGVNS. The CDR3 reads CASSEYKNYGYTF. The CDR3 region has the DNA TGTGCCAGCAGTGAATACAAAAACTATGGCTACACCTTC.

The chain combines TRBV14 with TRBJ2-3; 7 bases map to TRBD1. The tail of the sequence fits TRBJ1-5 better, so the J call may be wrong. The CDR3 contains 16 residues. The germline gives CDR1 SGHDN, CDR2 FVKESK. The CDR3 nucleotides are TGTGCCAGCAGCCAAGCTGCGGGAGGGGGCACAGATACGCAGCATTTT. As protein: CASSQAAGGGTDTQHF.

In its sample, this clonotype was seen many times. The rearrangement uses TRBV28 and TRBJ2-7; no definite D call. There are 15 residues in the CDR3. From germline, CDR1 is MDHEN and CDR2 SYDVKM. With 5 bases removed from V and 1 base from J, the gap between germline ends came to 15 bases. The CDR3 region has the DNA TGTGCCAGCAGTCCCCTTTTTCCTTCGTCCTACGAGCAGTACTTC. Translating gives CASSPLFPSSYEQYF.

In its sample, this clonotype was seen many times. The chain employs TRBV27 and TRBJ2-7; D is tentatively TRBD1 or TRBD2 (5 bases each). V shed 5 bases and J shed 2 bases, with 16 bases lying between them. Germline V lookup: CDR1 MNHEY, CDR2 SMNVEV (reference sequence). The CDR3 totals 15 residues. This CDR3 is CASSPKGRAAYEQYF. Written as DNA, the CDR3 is TGTGCCAGCAGTCCCAAGGGACGGGCAGCCTACGAGCAGTACTTC.

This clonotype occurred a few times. The CDR3 loop is CASSQEYRGLAQHF. In nucleotides, the CDR3 is TGCGCCAGCAGCCAAGAGTATCGGGGGCTGGCCCAGCATTTT. The chain employs TRBV4-1 and TRBJ1-5; D is possibly TRBD1 (6 bases). The V gene lost 0 bases and the J gene lost 11 bases, with 14 bases spanning the gap. The CDR3 spans 14 residues. Germline values: CDR1 MGHRA, CDR2 YSYEKL.

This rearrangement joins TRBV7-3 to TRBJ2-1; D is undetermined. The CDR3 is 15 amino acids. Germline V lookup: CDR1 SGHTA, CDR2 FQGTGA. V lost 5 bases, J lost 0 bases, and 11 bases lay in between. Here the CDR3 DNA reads TGTGCCAGCAGCCCCCAATTAAGCTCCTACAATGAGCAGTTCTTC. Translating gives CASSPQLSSYNEQFF.

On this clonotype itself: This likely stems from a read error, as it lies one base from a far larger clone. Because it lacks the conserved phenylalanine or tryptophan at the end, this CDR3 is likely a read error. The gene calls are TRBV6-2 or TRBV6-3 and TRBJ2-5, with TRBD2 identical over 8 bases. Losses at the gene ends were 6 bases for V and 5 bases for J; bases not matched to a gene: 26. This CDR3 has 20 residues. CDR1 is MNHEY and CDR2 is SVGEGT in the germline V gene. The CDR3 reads CASSQELGPEPSGRRETQYL. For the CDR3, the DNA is TGTGCCAGCAGCCAAGAGTTGGGGCCGGAGCCGAGCGGGAGACGCGAGACCCAGTACCTC.

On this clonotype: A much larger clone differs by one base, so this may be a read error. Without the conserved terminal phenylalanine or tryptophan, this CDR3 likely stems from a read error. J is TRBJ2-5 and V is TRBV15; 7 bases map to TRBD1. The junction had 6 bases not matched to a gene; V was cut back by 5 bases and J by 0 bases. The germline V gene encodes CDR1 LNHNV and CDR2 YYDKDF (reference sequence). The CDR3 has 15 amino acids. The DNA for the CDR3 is TGTGCCACCAGCCGACAGGGTTGGGACCAAGAGACCCAGTACCTC. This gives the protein CATSRQGWDQETQYL.

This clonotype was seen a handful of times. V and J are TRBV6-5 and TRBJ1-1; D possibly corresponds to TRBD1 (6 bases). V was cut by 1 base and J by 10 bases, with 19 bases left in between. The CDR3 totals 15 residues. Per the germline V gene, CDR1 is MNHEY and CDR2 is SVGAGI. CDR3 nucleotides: TGTGCCAGCAGTTACTGGGGACAAACGGAGTCCGGAGCTTTCTTT. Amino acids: CASSYWGQTESGAFF.